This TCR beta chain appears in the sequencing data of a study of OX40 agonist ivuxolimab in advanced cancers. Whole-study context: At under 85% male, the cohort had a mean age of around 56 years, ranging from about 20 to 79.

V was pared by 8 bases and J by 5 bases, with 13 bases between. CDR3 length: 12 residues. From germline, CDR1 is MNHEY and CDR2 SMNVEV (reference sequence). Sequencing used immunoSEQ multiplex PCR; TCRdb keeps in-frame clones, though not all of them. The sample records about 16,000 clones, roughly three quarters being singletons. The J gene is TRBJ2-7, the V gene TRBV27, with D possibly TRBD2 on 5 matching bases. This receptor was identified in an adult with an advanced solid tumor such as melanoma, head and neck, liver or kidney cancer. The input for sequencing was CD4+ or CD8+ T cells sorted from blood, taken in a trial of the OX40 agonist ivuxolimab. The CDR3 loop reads CASGLLGDEQYF. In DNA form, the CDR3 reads TGTGCCAGCGGACTGCTCGGGGACGAGCAGTACTTC.